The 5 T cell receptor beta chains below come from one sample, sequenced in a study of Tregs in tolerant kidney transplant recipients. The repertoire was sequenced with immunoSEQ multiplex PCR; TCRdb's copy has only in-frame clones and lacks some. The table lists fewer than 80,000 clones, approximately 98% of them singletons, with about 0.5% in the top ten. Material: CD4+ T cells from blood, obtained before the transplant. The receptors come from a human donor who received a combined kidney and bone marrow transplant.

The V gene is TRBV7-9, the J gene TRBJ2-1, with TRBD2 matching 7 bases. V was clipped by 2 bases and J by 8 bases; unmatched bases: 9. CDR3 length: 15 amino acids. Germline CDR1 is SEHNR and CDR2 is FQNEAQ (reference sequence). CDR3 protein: CASSLFGGRRDEQFF. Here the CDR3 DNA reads TGTGCCAGCAGCTTATTTGGCGGGAGACGCGATGAGCAGTTCTTC.

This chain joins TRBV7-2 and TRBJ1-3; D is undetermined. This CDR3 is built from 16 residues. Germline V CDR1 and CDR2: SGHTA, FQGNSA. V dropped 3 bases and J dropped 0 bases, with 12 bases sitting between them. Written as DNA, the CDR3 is TGTGCCAGCAGCTTTTCCATCCTGAGCTCTGGAAACACCATATATTTT. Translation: CASSFSILSSGNTIYF.

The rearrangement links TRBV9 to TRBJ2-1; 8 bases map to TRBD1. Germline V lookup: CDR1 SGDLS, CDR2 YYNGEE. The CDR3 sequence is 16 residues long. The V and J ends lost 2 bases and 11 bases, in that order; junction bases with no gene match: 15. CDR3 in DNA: TGTGCCAGCAGCGTTCCCTGGGACAGGTTCAATGAGCAGCAGTTCTTC. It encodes CASSVPWDRFNEQQFF. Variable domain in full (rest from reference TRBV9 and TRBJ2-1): DSGVTQTPKHLITATGQRVTLRCSPRSGDLSVYWYQQSLDQGLQFLIQYYNGEERAKGNILERFSAQQFPDLHSELNLSSLELGDSALYFCASSVPWDRFNEQQFFGPGTRLTVL.

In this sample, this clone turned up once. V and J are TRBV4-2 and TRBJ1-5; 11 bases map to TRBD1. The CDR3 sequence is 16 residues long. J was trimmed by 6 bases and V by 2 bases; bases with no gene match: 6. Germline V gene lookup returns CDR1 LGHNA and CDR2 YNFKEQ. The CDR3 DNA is TGTGCCAGCAGCCAACCGGGACAGGGGGGTCGTCAGCCCCAGCATTTT. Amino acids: CASSQPGQGGRQPQHF.

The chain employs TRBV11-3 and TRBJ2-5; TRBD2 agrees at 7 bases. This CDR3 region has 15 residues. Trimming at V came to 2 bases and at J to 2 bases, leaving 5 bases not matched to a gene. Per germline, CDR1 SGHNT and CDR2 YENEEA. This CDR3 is CASSLWGGFQETQYF. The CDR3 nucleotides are TGTGCCAGCAGCTTATGGGGAGGGTTTCAAGAGACCCAGTACTTC.